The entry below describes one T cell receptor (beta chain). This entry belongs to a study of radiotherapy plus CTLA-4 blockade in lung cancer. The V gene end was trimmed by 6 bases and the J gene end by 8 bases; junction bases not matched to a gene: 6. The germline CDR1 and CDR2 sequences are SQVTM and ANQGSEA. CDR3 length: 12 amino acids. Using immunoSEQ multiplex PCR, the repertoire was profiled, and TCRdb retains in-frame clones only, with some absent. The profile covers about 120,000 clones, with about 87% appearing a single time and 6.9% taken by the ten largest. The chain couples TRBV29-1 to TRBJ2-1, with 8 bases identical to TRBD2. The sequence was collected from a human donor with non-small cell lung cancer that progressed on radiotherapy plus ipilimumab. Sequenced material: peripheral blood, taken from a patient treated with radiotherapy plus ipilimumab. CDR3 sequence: CSVPGGVDEQFF. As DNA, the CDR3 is TGCAGCGTCCCGGGGGGGGTCGATGAGCAGTTCTTC.